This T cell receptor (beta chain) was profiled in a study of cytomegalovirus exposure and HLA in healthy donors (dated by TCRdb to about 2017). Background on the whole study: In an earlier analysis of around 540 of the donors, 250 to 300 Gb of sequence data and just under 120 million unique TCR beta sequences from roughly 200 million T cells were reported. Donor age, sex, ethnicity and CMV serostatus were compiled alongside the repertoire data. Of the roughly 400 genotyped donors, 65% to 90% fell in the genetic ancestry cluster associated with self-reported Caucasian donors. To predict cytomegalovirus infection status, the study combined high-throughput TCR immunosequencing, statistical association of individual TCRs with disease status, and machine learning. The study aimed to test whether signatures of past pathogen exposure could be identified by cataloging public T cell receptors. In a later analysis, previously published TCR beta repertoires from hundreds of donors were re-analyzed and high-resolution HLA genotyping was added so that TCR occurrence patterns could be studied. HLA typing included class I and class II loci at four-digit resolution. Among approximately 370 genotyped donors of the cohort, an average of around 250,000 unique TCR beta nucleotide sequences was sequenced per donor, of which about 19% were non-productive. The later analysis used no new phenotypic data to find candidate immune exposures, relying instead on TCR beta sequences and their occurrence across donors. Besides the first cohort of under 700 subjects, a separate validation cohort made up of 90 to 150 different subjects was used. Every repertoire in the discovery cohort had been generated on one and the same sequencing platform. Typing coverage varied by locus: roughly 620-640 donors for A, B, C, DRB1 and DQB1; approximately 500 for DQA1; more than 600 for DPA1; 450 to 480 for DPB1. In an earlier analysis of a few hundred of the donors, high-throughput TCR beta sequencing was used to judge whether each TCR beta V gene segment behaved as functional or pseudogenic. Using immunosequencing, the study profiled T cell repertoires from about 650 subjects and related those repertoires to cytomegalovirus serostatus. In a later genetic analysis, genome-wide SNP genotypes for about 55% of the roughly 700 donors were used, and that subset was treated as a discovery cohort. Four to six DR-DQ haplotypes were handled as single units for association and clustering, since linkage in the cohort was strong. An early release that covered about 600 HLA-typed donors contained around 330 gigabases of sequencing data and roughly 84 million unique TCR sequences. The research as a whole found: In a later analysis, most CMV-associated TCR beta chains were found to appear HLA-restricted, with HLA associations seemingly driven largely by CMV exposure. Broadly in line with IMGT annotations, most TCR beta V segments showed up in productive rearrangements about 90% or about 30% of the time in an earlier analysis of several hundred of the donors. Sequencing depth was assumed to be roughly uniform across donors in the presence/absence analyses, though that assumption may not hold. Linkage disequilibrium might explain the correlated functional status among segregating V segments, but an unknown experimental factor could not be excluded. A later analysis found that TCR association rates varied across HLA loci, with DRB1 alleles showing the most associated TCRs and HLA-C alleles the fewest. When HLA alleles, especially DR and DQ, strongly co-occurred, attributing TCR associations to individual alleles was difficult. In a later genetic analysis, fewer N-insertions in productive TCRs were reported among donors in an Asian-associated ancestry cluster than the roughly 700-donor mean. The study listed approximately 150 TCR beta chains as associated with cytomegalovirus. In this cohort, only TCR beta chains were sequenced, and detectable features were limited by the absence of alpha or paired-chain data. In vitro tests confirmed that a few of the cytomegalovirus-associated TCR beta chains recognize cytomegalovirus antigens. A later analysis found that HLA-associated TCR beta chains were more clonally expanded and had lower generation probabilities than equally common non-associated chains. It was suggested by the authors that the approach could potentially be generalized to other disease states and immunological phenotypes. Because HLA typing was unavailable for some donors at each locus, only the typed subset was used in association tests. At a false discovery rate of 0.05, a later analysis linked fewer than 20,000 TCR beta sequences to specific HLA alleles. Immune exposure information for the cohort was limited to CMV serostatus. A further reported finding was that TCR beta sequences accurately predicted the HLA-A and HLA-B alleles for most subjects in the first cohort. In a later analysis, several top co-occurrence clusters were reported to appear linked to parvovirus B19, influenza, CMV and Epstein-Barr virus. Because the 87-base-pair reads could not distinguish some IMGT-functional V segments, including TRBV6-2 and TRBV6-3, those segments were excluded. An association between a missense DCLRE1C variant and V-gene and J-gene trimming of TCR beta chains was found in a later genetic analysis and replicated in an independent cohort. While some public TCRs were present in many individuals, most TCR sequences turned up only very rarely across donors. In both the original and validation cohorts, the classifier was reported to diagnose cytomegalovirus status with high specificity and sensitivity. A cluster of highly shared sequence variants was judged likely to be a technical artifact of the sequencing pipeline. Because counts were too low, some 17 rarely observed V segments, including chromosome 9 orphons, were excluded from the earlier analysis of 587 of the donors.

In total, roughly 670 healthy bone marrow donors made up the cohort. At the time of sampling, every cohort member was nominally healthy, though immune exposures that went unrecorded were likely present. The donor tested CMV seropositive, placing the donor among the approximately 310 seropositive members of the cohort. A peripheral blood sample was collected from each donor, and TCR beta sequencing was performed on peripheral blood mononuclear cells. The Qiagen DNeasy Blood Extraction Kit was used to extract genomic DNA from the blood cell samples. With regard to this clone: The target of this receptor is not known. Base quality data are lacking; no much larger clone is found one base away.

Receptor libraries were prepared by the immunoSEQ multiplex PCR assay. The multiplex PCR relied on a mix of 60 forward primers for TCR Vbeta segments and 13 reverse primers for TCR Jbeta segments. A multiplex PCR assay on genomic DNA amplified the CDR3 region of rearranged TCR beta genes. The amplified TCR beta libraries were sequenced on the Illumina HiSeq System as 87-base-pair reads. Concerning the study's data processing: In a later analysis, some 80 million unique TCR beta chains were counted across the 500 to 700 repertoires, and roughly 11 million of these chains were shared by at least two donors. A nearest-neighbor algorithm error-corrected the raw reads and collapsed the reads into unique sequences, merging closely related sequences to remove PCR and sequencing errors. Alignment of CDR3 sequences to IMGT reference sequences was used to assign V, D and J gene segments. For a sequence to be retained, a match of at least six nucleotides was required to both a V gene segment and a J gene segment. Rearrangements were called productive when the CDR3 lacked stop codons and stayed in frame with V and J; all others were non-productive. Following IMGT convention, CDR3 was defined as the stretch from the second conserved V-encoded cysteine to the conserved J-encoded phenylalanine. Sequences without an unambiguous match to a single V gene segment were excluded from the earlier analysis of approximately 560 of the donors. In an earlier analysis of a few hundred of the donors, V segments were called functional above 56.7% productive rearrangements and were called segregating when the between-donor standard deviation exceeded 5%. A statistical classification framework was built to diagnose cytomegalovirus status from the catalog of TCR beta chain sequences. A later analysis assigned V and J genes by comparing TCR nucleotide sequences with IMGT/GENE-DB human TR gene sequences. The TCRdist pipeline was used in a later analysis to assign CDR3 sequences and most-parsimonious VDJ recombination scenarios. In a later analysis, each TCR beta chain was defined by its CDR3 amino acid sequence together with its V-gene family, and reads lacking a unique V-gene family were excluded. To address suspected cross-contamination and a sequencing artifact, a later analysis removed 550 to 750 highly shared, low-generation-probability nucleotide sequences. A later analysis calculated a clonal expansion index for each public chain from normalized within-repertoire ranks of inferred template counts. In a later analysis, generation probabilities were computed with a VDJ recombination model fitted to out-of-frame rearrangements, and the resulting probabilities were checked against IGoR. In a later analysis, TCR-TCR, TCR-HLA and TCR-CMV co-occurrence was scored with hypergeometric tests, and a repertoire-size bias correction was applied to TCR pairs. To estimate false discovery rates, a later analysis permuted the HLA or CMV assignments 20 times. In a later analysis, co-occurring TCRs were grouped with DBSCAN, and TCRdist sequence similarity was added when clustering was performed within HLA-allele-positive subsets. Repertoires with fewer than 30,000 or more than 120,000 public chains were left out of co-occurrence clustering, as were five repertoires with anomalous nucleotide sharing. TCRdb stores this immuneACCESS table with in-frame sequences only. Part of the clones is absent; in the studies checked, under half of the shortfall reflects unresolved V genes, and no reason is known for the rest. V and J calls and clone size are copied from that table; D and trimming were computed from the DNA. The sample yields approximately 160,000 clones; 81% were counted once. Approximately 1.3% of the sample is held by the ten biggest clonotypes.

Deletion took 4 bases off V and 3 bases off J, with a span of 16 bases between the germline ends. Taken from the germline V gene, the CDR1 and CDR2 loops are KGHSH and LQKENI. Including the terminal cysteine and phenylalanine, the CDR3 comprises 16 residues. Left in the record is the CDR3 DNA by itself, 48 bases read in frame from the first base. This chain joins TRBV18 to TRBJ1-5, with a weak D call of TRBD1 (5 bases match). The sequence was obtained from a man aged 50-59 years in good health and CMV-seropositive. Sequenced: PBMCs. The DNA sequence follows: TGTGCCAGCTCACAGCGTGGGGGGTTAGACAATCAGCCCCAGCATTTT. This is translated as CASSQRGGLDNQPQHF.